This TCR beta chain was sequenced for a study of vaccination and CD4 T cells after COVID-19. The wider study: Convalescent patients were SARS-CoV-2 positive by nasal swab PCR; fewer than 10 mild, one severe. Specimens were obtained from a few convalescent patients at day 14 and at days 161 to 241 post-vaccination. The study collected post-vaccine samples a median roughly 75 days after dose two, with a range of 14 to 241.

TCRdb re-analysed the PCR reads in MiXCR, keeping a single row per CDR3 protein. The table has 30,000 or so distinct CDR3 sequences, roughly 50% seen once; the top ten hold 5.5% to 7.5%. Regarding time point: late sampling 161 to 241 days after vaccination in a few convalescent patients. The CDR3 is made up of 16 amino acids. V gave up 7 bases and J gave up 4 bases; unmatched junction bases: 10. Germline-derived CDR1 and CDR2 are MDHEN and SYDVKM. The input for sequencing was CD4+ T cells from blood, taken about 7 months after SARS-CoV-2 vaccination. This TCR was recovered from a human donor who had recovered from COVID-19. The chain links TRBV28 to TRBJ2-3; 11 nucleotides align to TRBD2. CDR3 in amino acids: CASTLYTSGSADTQYF. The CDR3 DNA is TGTGCCAGCACTCTTTACACTAGCGGGAGTGCAGATACGCAGTATTTT.